These T cell receptor beta chains were read from a single sample in a study of T cells in Graves' hyperthyroidism and ophthalmopathy. Each CDR3 protein gets one entry after TCRdb re-called the multiplex PCR reads with MiXCR. Among 750,000 to 950,000 distinct CDR3 sequences listed, 38% were seen once. Material for sequencing was blood. The receptors shown here come from a man between 18 and 29 years old with Graves' hyperthyroidism. The CDR3 runs from the conserved cysteine through the conserved F or W. D genes are given only for firm matches. Part of the rows lack a size; the others show once, few, many or a class for expanded clones.

d_gene	abundance	v_gene	j_gene	CDR3nt	CDR3aa
.	.	TRBV29-1	TRBJ1-1	TGCAGCCGTATACCGAGCGCTGAAGCTTTCTTT	CSRIPSAEAFF
.	many	TRBV7-8	TRBJ2-7	TGTGCCAGCAGCTTATCAGCGTACGAGCAGTACTTC	CASSLSAYEQYF
.	.	TRBV2	TRBJ1-6	TGTGCCAGCAGAGGCGAGCAGGCCTATAATTCACCCCTCCACTTT	CASRGEQAYNSPLHF
.	.	TRBV9	TRBJ2-5	TGTGCCAGCAGTTGGGACACTAGGGGAAGCCAAGAGACCCAGTACTTC	CASSWDTRGSQETQYF
.	.	TRBV19	TRBJ1-2	TGTGCCAGCGTCCGTACTAACTATGGCTACACCTTC	CASVRTNYGYTF
.	.	TRBV27	TRBJ1-5	TGTGCCAGCAGTTTGACAGTGGATCAGCCCCAGCATTTT	CASSLTVDQPQHF
.	.	TRBV14	TRBJ2-7	TGTGCCAGCAGACAAGGGGCCCTGGAAACCCAGTACTTC	CASRQGALETQYF
TRBD1	.	TRBV7-2	TRBJ2-7	TGTGCCAGCAGCCGTCGACAGGGGGCGGTTTACGAGCAGTACTTC	CASSRRQGAVYEQYF
.	once	TRBV15	TRBJ2-1	TGTGCCACCAGCAGAGATCGGCTGTACAATGAGCAGTTCTTC	CATSRDRLYNEQFF
.	few	TRBV2	TRBJ1-2	TGTGCCAGCAGTGAATCTGGCATCCTCTATGGCTACACCTTC	CASSESGILYGYTF
.	many	TRBV12-3/TRBV12-4	TRBJ2-7	TGTGCCAGCAGCCCCGGGCCCTTGGAGCAGTACTTC	CASSPGPLEQYF
.	many	TRBV2	TRBJ1-1	TGTGCCAGCAGTGGTGTGGTTGGAGGGTCTGAAGCTTTCTTT	CASSGVVGGSEAFF
TRBD2	.	TRBV15	TRBJ2-7	TGTGCCAGCAGTCGACTAGCGGCTTTCTACGAGCAGTACTTC	CASSRLAAFYEQYF
.	many	TRBV9	TRBJ2-6	TGTGCCAGCAGTGGTTTCTCTGGGGCCAACGTCCTGACTTTC	CASSGFSGANVLTF
.	.	TRBV25-1	TRBJ1-1	TGTGCCAGCAGAAAGGGAGAACCGAACACTGAAGCTTTCTTT	CASRKGEPNTEAFF
.	.	TRBV5-1	TRBJ2-7	TGCGCCAGCAGCTTGGAGGCGGACGCCGGCGAGCAGTACTTC	CASSLEADAGEQYF
.	.	TRBV5-8	TRBJ1-1	TGTGCCAGCAGCCCGGGCGGCCGGGGAGCTTTCTTT	CASSPGGRGAFF
.	.	TRBV24-1	TRBJ2-2	.	CATSAGVPGSCFF
.	many	TRBV5-1	TRBJ1-1	TGCGCCAGCAGCTTGGATGTGGGGAACACTGAAGCTTTCTTT	CASSLDVGNTEAFF